This T cell receptor beta chain was sequenced in a study of T cells after yellow fever vaccination. General study points: Among all clonotypes, a small share was observed in both CD4 and CD8 compartments.

After removal of 6 bases from V and 3 bases from J, the junction contained 4 bases not matched to a gene. In germline, CDR1 is SGHTA, CDR2 FQGNSA. The CDR3 loop spans 14 amino acids. Each CDR3 protein is one row after TCRdb ran MiXCR on the 5' RACE reads. Of approximately 600,000 distinct CDR3 sequences listed, over 9% were seen once; the top ten hold under 15%. As concerns this clonotype: Its antigen is unidentified.

V is TRBV7-2 and J is TRBJ2-5, with 10 bases matching TRBD1. Source: PBMCs, taken on the day of the yellow fever booster vaccination. The receptor was isolated from a man under 40 who received the YFV17D yellow fever vaccine. The chain's CDR3 is CASRTGGFEETQYF. CDR3 bases: TGTGCCAGCAGGACAGGGGGCTTTGAAGAGACCCAGTACTTC.